What follows are 21 T cell receptor beta chains derived from one specimen sequenced in a study of sequential checkpoint blockade in melanoma (dated by TCRdb to the late 2010s). Library construction relied on the immunoSEQ multiplex PCR assay. This immuneACCESS table, as held by TCRdb, lists in-frame sequences with V and J called but not all clones. Of the missing ones, under half trace to an unresolved V gene in checked studies; the others have no known cause. Present in this sample are about 7,300 clones, around 24% of which were seen just once. Roughly 10% of the sample rests with the top ten. Taken with the paper, the label for treatment or condition translates to: randomized to nivolumab then ipilimumab (arm A) or the reverse (arm B). The sequences come from tumor tissue (inferred from file names), collected from a patient given nivolumab and ipilimumab in sequence. The source is a human donor with melanoma.

This clone was counted between two and nine times. This rearrangement joins TRBV11-3 to TRBJ2-2; 7 bases match TRBD1. V was pared by 6 bases and J by 1 base, with 8 bases of the junction left unmatched. Per germline, CDR1 SGHNT and CDR2 YENEEA. The CDR3 is 16 amino acids. The chain's CDR3 is CASSRPGQRNTGELFF. CDR3 coding DNA: TGTGCCAGCAGTCGACCGGGACAGAGGAACACCGGGGAGCTGTTTTTT.

The CDR3 sequence: CASSQSRGLATGELFF. CDR3 nucleotide sequence: TGTGCCAGCAGCCAGTCGCGTGGACTAGCCACCGGGGAGCTGTTTTTT. The chain joins TRBV14 to TRBJ2-2, with 8 bases fitting TRBD2. Unmatched junction bases numbered 7, after V lost 3 bases and J lost 4 bases. The germline V gene has CDR1 SGHDN and CDR2 FVKESK. This CDR3 has 16 amino acids. Full variable domain (remainder filled in from reference TRBV14 and TRBJ2-2): EAGVTQFPSHSVIEKGQTVTLRCDPISGHDNLYWYRRVMGKEIKFLLHFVKESKQDESGMPNNRFLAERTGGTYSTLKVQPAELEDSGVYFCASSQSRGLATGELFFGEGSRLTVL.

The chain couples TRBV19 to TRBJ2-1; D not resolved. Germline V lookup: CDR1 LNHDA, CDR2 SQIVND (reference sequence). V was shortened by 3 bases and J by 4 bases, with 13 bases between the two germline ends. This CDR3 is 15 amino acids long. The CDR3 region has the DNA TGTGCCAGTAGTATTGTGGCTACTCAGTACAATGAGCAGTTCTTC. Residues: CASSIVATQYNEQFF.

The V call is TRBV15, the J call TRBJ2-7; 10 positions agree with TRBD1. Germline values: CDR1 LNHNV, CDR2 YYDKDF (reference sequence). The CDR3 has 14 amino acids. With V trimmed by 5 bases and J by 7 bases, 8 bases remained unmatched. CDR3 sequence reads: CATSRDRGAREQYV. CDR3 DNA: TGTGCCACCAGCCGGGACAGGGGAGCGAGGGAGCAGTACGTC.

The chain employs TRBV6-8 and TRBJ2-1, with TRBD2 matching over 8 bases. V trimming: 7 bases; J trimming: 2 bases; junction bases outside the gene matches: 7. This CDR3 is built from 15 residues. Germline loops: CDR1 MNHGY, CDR2 SAAAGT. CDR3 in DNA: TGTGCCAGCACGCGGGGGGCGGGAACCTACAATGAGCAGTTCTTC. Its translation: CASTRGAGTYNEQFF.

This clone was counted at least ten times. The chain has TRBV6-8 and TRBJ2-7; 12 bases are a match to TRBD2. The CDR3 is 13 residues long. The germline V gene encodes CDR1 MNHGY and CDR2 SAAAGT. V shed 6 bases, J shed 6 bases, and the junction held 3 bases outside the gene matches. For the CDR3, the DNA is TGTGCCAGCAGATTGGGACTAGCGGGCGAGCAGTACGTC. It yields the protein CASRLGLAGEQYV.

The genes are TRBV29-1 and TRBJ1-4, with 8 bases aligning to TRBD1. Germline lookup yields CDR1 SQVTM and CDR2 ANQGSEA. This CDR3 has 13 amino acids. Trimming took 4 bases from V and 7 from J; bases not matched to a gene: 5. This chain's CDR3 is CSVVQGASEKLFF. The CDR3, as DNA: TGCAGCGTTGTGCAGGGGGCGAGTGAAAAACTGTTTTTT.

The table lists this clone with a few counts. The J gene is TRBJ2-5, the V gene TRBV11-3, with 12 positions matching TRBD2. Germline CDR1 is SGHNT and CDR2 is YENEEA. CDR3 length: 15 residues. V lost 5 bases to trimming and J lost 2 bases; unmatched junction nucleotides: 3. The CDR3 DNA is TGTGCCAGCAGCGCCGGGACTAGCGGGCAAGAGACCCAGTACTTC. Translation: CASSAGTSGQETQYF. Full variable domain (outside the CDR3, taken from reference TRBV11-3 and TRBJ2-5): EAGVVQSPRYKIIEKKQPVAFWCNPISGHNTLYWYLQNLGQGPELLIRYENEEAVDDSQLPKDRFSAERLKGVDSTLKIQPAELGDSAVYLCASSAGTSGQETQYFGPGTRLLVL.

This clone counts as medium-sized. Germline is not matched at one junction end, which may reflect a read error. This chain links TRBV6-8 with TRBJ1-3; D not resolved. Germline V gene sequence: CDR1 MNHGY, CDR2 SAAAGT. This CDR3 has 15 amino acids. Here the CDR3 DNA reads TGTGCCATCAGTAAGGGATACACCTCTGGAAACACCATATATTTT. The encoded protein is CAISKGYTSGNTIYF.

This clone is labeled as medium-sized. The V gene is TRBV6-8, the J gene TRBJ2-5, with D perhaps matching TRBD2 (5 bases). The V and J ends lost 6 bases and 1 base respectively, with 12 bases between them. This CDR3 is 14 amino acids long. The germline gives CDR1 MNHGY, CDR2 SAAAGT. As DNA, the CDR3 is TGTGCCAGCAGAACCCCCGGAGGCCAAGAGACCCAGTACTTC. It specifies CASRTPGGQETQYF.

This clone was seen ten or more times. The chain carries TRBV7-1 and TRBJ1-2, with D possibly being TRBD1 (6 bases). TRBV7-1 carries the ORF label, with uncertain function. Trimming shortened V by 5 bases and J by 5 bases, and 12 bases separated the two germline ends. The CDR3 loop spans 13 amino acids. The CDR3 DNA reads as TGTGCCAGCAGCCCCACAGGGATATATGGCTACACCTTC. Protein product: CASSPTGIYGYTF.

This clone was seen only a few times. The chain employs TRBV6-8 and TRBJ1-5; D may be TRBD1 (5 bases). Per the germline V gene, CDR1 is MNHGY and CDR2 is SAAAGT. CDR3 length equals 15 residues. V was trimmed by 8 bases and J by 3 bases, leaving 17 bases between them. CDR3 DNA sequence: TGTGCCAGCGATACTGGGCAGGGAATCAATCAGCCCCAGCATTTT. Its protein product is CASDTGQGINQPQHF.

This clone was detected a few times. The chain couples TRBV11-3 to TRBJ1-5; tentative D call: TRBD1 (5 bases). Germline V gene lookup returns CDR1 SGHNT and CDR2 YENEEA. CDR3 length: 16 residues. V was clipped by 4 bases and J by 7 bases, with 20 bases between them. The CDR3 loop is CASSSLPGLNRQPQHF. CDR3 sequence (DNA): TGTGCCAGCAGCTCTCTCCCGGGGCTGAATCGACAGCCCCAGCATTTT.

CDR3 sequence reads: CAWSLGGSGTTDTQYF. The CDR3 nucleotides are TGTGCCTGGAGTTTGGGTGGGAGCGGGACCACAGATACGCAGTATTTT. This rearrangement joins TRBV30 to TRBJ2-3; 7 bases match TRBD2. In germline, CDR1 is GTSNPN, CDR2 SVGIG (reference sequence). V lost 2 bases and J lost 2; bases outside the gene matches: 10. This CDR3 has 16 amino acids.

Only a few counts were recorded for this clone. This chain connects TRBV6-8 to TRBJ1-1, with unresolved D. Trimming removed 8 bases at V and 4 bases at J, with 17 bases between. CDR1 and CDR2 from the germline V gene are MNHGY and SAAAGT. This CDR3 is built from 14 residues. This CDR3 reads CASGNGNWGTEAFF. CDR3 DNA sequence: TGTGCCAGCGGAAATGGGAATTGGGGCACTGAAGCTTTCTTT.

CDR3 residues: CASTGDSYLSYGYTF. DNA for the CDR3: TGTGCCAGCACTGGGGACAGCTACTTATCCTATGGCTACACCTTC. The V and J genes are TRBV11-3 and TRBJ1-2; 7 nucleotides match TRBD1. The CDR3 has 15 residues. Germline-derived CDR1 and CDR2 are SGHNT and YENEEA. The J segment lost 4 bases and the V segment lost 7 bases, leaving 12 bases of the junction unmatched.

The rearrangement links TRBV19 to TRBJ1-1, with no clear D. Germline values: CDR1 LNHDA, CDR2 SQIVND (reference sequence). The length of the CDR3 is 11 residues. V gave up 8 bases and J gave up 4 bases, with 8 bases separating them. CDR3 sequence: CASEGATEAFF. The DNA of the CDR3 is TGTGCCAGTGAGGGCGCCACTGAAGCTTTCTTT.

The table lists this clone with many counts. The J gene is TRBJ1-2, the V gene TRBV11-3; D gene unclear. Trimming took 1 base from V and 3 from J, leaving 9 bases between them. Germline V lookup: CDR1 SGHNT, CDR2 YENEEA. CDR3 size: 14 residues. The CDR3 spells CASSLGVGDYGYTF. The CDR3 nucleotides are TGTGCCAGCAGCTTAGGAGTGGGCGACTATGGCTACACCTTC.

The J gene is TRBJ1-1, the V gene TRBV5-1, with TRBD1 as a possible D gene (5 bases). The CDR3 consists of 16 residues. CDR1 SGHRS and CDR2 YFSETQ come from the germline V gene. Deletions cut 3 bases from V and 3 bases from J, with 18 bases between. DNA for the CDR3: TGCGCCAGCAGCTCGAGTGCAGGGAGGGTGGACACTGAAGCTTTCTTT. It encodes CASSSSAGRVDTEAFF.

By frequency in the sample, this clone is medium-sized. The rearrangement uses TRBV5-1 and TRBJ2-2; 7 nucleotides agree with TRBD1. CDR1 is SGHRS, CDR2 YFSETQ, per germline. Unmatched junction bases numbered 8, after V lost 1 base and J lost 5 bases. The CDR3 extends over 16 amino acids. CDR3 amino acids: CASSLQGGIRTGELFF. The DNA of the CDR3 is TGCGCCAGCAGCTTGCAAGGGGGCATCAGGACCGGGGAGCTGTTTTTT. The full variable domain, completed using reference TRBV5-1 and TRBJ2-2, is KAGVTQTPRYLIKTRGQQVTLSCSPISGHRSVSWYQQTPGQGLQFLFEYFSETQRNKGNFPGRFSGRQFSNSRSEMNVSTLELGDSALYLCASSLQGGIRTGELFFGEGSRLTVL.

The DNA of the CDR3 is TGTGCCAGCAGCTTAGAATTCGGGATTCGAGAGACCCAGTACTTC. As protein: CASSLEFGIRETQYF. V gene TRBV7-1 combines with J gene TRBJ2-5; tentatively, D is TRBD2 (5 bases). TRBV7-1 is filed as an ORF, its function uncertain. The CDR3 runs to 15 residues. Trimming took 4 bases from V and 4 from J, leaving 16 bases between them.